This T cell receptor beta chain is drawn from a study of T cells in Graves' hyperthyroidism and ophthalmopathy. Study-wide background: Peripheral blood was obtained at initial diagnosis, preceding any treatment. Overall study findings and caveats: Also found in blood were most expanded thyroid clonotypes above 0.001.

Amplification targeted TCR beta CDR3 regions from RNA transcripts. HTBI primers drove first-round RT-PCR of the TCR CDR3. TCRdb re-called the multiplex PCR reads with MiXCR, one entry per CDR3 protein. Altogether 690,000 or so distinct CDR3 sequences are present, about 17% being singletons, with the ten largest covering approximately 16%. This blood was taken when hyperthyroidism was first diagnosed, before any ophthalmopathy symptoms existed. Of note for this clonotype: Its antigen is as yet unknown.

The TCR comes from a woman aged 45 to 65 with Graves' hyperthyroidism that later progressed to Graves' ophthalmopathy. The sequencing input was blood.

CDR3 in DNA: TGTGCCAGCAGCCCCTCAGCGGGGGGAATCACAGATACGCAGTATTTT. It yields the protein CASSPSAGGITDTQYF. V usage is TRBV3-1 and J usage is TRBJ2-3; 9 bases line up with TRBD2. CDR1 is LGHDT and CDR2 is YNNKEL in the germline V gene (reference sequence). This CDR3 has 16 residues. V lost 4 bases to trimming and J lost 2 bases; unmatched junction nucleotides: 7.